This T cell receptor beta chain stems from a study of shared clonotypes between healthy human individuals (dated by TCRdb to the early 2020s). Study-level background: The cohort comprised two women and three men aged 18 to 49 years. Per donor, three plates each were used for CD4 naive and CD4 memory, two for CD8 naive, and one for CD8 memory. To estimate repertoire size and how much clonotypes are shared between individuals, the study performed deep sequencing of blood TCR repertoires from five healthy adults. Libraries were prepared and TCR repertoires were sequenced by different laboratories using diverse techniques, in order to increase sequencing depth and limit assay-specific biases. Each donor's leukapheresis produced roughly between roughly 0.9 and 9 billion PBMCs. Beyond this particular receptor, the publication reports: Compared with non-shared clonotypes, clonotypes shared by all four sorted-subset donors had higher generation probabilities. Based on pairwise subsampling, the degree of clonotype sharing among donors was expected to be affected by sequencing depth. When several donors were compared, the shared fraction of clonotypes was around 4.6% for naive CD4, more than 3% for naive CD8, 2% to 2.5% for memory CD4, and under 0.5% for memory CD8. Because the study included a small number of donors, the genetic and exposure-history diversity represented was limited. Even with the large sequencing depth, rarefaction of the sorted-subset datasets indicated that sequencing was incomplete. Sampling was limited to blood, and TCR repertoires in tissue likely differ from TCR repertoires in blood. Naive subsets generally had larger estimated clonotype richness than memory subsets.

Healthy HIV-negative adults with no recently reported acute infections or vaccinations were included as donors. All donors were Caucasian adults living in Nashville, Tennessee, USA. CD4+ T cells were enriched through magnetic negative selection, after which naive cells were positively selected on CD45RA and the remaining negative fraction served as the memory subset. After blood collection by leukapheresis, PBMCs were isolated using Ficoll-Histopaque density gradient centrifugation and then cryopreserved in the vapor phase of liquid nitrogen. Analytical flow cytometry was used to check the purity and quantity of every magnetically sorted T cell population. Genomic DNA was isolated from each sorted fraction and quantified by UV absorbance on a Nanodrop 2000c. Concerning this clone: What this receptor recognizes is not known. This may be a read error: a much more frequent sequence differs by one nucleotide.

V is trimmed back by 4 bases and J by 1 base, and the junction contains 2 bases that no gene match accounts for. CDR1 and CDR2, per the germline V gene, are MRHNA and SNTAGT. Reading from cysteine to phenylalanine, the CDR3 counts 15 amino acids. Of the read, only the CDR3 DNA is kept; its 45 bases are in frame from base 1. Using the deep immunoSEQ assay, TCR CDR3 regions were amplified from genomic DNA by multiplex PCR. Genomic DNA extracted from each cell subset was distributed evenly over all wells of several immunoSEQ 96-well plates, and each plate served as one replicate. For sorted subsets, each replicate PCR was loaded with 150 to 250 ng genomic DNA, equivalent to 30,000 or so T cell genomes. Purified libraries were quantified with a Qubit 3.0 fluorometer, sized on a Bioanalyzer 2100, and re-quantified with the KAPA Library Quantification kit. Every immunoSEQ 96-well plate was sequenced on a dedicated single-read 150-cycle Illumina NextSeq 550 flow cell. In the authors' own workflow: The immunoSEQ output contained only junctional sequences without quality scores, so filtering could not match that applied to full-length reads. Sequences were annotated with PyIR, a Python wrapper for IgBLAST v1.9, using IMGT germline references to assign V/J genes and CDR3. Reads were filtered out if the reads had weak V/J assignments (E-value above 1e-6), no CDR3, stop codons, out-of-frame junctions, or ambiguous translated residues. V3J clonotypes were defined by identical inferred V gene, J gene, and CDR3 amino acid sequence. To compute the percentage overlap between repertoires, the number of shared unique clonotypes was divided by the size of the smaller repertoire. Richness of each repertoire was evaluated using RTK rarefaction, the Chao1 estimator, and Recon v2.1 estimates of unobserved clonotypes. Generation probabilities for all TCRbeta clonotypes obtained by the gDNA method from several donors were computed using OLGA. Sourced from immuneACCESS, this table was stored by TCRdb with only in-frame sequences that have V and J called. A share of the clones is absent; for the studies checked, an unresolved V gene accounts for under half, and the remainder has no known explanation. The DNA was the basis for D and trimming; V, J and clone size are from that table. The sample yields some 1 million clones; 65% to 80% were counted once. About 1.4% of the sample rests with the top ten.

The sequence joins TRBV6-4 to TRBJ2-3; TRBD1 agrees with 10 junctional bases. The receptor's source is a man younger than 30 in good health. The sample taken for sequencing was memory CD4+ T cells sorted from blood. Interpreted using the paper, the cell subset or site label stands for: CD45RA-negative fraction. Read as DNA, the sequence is TGTGCCAGCAGTGCCGGGACAGGGGGCACAGATACGCAGTATTTT. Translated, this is CASSAGTGGTDTQYF.